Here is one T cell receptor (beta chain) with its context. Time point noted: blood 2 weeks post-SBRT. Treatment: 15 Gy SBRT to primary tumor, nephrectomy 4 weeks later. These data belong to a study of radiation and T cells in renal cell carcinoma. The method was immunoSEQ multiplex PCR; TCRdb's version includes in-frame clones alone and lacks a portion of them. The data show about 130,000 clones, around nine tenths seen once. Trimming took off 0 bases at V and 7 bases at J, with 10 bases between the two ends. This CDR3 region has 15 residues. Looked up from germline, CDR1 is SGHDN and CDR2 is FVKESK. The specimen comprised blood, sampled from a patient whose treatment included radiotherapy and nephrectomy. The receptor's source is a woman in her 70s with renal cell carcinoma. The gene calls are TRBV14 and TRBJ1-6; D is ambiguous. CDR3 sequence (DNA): TGTGCCAGCAGCCAAGAGACCGTTAGGAATTCACCCCTCCACTTT. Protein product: CASSQETVRNSPLHF.